This TCR beta chain is from a study of T cells in Graves' hyperthyroidism and ophthalmopathy. Overall study findings and caveats: A model of 13 V-J features distinguished ophthalmopathy from stable hyperthyroidism. Most clonotypes that expanded in the thyroid above 0.001 also showed up in blood.

This clonotype showed up just a few times. The antigen remains unidentified. Amplified TCR beta CDR3 regions derived from RNA transcripts. The HTBI primer set served for first-round RT-PCR of the TCR CDR3. TCRdb re-called the multiplex PCR reads through MiXCR, storing one row per CDR3 protein. The sample consists of 150,000 to 200,000 distinct CDR3 sequences, roughly 9.4% of them appearing once. Thyroid ultrasound, orbital computed tomography, clinical symptoms, and serum thyroxine and TRAb underpinned diagnoses. An approximately 10 ml volume of fresh peripheral blood provided the PBMCs. Unmatched junction bases numbered 6, after V lost 5 bases and J lost 9 bases. Germline CDR1 and CDR2: SQVTM and ANQGSEA. The CDR3 totals 13 residues.

The gene calls are TRBV29-1 and TRBJ1-6; TRBD1 matches at 8 bases. This receptor was identified in a woman aged 18 to 35 with Graves' hyperthyroidism that later progressed to Graves' ophthalmopathy. Sequencing was performed on blood. CDR3 sequence reads: CSVCQGAGSPLHF. The CDR3 DNA is TGCAGCGTTTGTCAGGGGGCGGGTTCACCCCTCCACTTT. Variable domain in full (rest from reference TRBV29-1 and TRBJ1-6): SAVISQKPSRDICQRGTSLTIQCQVDSQVTMMFWYRQQPGQSLTLIATANQGSEATYESGFVIDKFPISRPNLTFSTLTVSNMSPEDSSIYLCSVCQGAGSPLHFGNGTRLTVT.